One and the same sample provided the 27 T cell receptor beta chains below, sequenced in a study of siplizumab effects on memory and regulatory T cells. Only in-frame clones appear in the TCRdb table, and some are missing; sequencing was by immunoSEQ multiplex PCR. The sample includes approximately 84,000 clones, around 95% of them seen just once. The sequenced sample consisted of CD8+ T cells sorted from blood. These receptors were collected from a human donor in good health.

The rearrangement links TRBV6-5 to TRBJ1-1; 8 bases are shared with TRBD1. Germline CDR1 is MNHEY and CDR2 is SVGAGI. The CDR3 has 14 amino acids. V shed 7 bases and J 1 base; nucleotides not matched to a gene: 5. The CDR3 nucleotides read TGTGCCAGCACTCCAGGGGGCGAGAACACTGAAGCTTTCTTT. Translating gives CASTPGGENTEAFF.

The CDR3 bases are TGCAGCGTTGAGTTAGGGGGCGGGCAGCCCCAGCATTTT. Translation: CSVELGGGQPQHF. The chain joins TRBV29-1 to TRBJ1-5, with 7 bases that match TRBD1. This CDR3 spans 13 amino acids. V was clipped by 3 bases and J by 7 bases; unmatched bases: 6. Germline CDR1 reads SQVTM; CDR2 reads ANQGSEA.

Here the CDR3 reads CASSFEGYYEQYF. In DNA, the CDR3 is TGTGCCAGCAGCTTTGAGGGATACTACGAGCAGTACTTC. The chain recombines TRBV7-9 with TRBJ2-7, with D possibly matching TRBD2 (5 bases). Germline lookup yields CDR1 SEHNR and CDR2 FQNEAQ (reference sequence). This CDR3 is 13 amino acids long. The V end was cut by 3 bases, the J end by 3 bases, with 9 bases between. Full variable domain (missing parts from reference TRBV7-9 and TRBJ2-7): DTGVSQNPRHKITKRGQNVTFRCDPISEHNRLYWYRQTLGQGPEFLTYFQNEAQLEKSRLLSDRFSAERPKGSFSTLEIQRTEQGDSAMYLCASSFEGYYEQYFGPGTRLTVT.

The chain has TRBV6-5 and TRBJ2-2; D gene ambiguous. Per germline, CDR1 MNHEY and CDR2 SVGAGI. The CDR3 sequence is 15 residues long. With 5 bases removed from V and 3 bases from J, the gap between germline ends came to 13 bases. The CDR3 region is CASSPQAGHTGELFF. CDR3 coding DNA: TGTGCCAGCAGTCCGCAGGCAGGACACACCGGGGAGCTGTTTTTT.

V gene TRBV10-3 combines with J gene TRBJ1-2, with TRBD1 as a possible D gene (5 bases). CDR3 length: 16 amino acids. CDR1 and CDR2 (germline): ENHRY, SYGVKD. The V and J ends lost 10 bases and 0 bases respectively, with 21 bases between them. CDR3 coding DNA: TGTGCCACGCTCCAGACAGCGGGGAGGGCTAACTATGGCTACACCTTC. Protein sequence: CATLQTAGRANYGYTF.

The rearrangement joins TRBV4-2 to TRBJ1-4; weak D call: TRBD1 (6 bases). The CDR3 has 15 amino acids. V lost 1 base to trimming and J lost 7 bases, with 13 bases between them. In germline, CDR1 is LGHNA, CDR2 YNFKEQ. CDR3 bases: TGTGCCAGCAGCCAAGTGGTCAGGGGTACTGAAAAACTGTTTTTT. Amino acid sequence: CASSQVVRGTEKLFF.

The V and J genes are TRBV2 and TRBJ2-5; 8 nucleotides agree with TRBD2. The CDR3 spans 15 residues. In germline, CDR1 is SNHLY, CDR2 FYNNEI. The V and J ends lost 6 bases and 0 bases, in that order; junction bases with no gene match: 6. The CDR3 DNA follows: TGTGCCAGCAGGACACGACTAGCGTACCAAGAGACCCAGTACTTC. Its translation: CASRTRLAYQETQYF. Based on the CDR3 plus reference TRBV2 and TRBJ2-5, the full variable domain is EPEVTQTPSHQVTQMGQEVILRCVPISNHLYFYWYRQILGQKVEFLVSFYNNEISEKSEIFDDQFSVERPDGSNFTLKIRSTKLEDSAMYFCASRTRLAYQETQYFGPGTRLLVL.

The chain recombines TRBV5-4 with TRBJ2-7; D possibly corresponds to TRBD1 (6 bases). V was pared by 3 bases and J by 0 bases, with 10 bases between. Germline V lookup: CDR1 SGHNT, CDR2 YYREEE (reference sequence). CDR3 length: 14 amino acids. CDR3 in amino acids: CASSWGLSSYEQYF. Written as DNA, the CDR3 is TGTGCCAGCAGCTGGGGGCTAAGCTCCTACGAGCAGTACTTC.

The chain employs TRBV11-2 and TRBJ2-7; weak D call: TRBD2 (5 bases). CDR1 SGHAT and CDR2 FQNNGV come from the germline V gene. The CDR3 has 14 amino acids. V lost 1 base to trimming and J lost 2 bases, with 9 bases between them. This chain's CDR3 is CASSLGLGAYEQYF. CDR3 in DNA: TGTGCCAGCAGCTTAGGTCTGGGAGCCTACGAGCAGTACTTC.

This clone was detected once. The V and J genes are TRBV19 and TRBJ1-5, with D possibly TRBD1 on 6 matching bases. This CDR3 has 15 amino acids. Germline V gives CDR1 LNHDA, CDR2 SQIVND (reference sequence). The V gene lost 5 bases and the J gene lost 1 base, with 12 bases spanning the gap. The CDR3 coding sequence is TGTGCCAGTAGTGTCGGGACAAGGAGCAATCAGCCCCAGCATTTT. It is translated as CASSVGTRSNQPQHF.

This clone appeared a single time. This chain links TRBV12-2 with TRBJ2-3; the table's TRBD1 call for D was not verified on the DNA. TRBV12-2 is labeled a pseudogene. The length of the CDR3 is 18 residues. Here the CDR3 reads CASRSGQGAGVAADTQYF. Written as DNA, the CDR3 is TGTGCAAGTCGCTCGGGACAGGGGGCCGGGGTAGCCGCAGATACGCAGTATTTT.

The chain uses TRBV9 and TRBJ2-1; no definite D call. Trimming took off 0 bases at V and 2 bases at J, with 6 bases between the two ends. The CDR3 spans 14 residues. Per the germline V gene, CDR1 is SGDLS and CDR2 is YYNGEE. In DNA, the CDR3 is TGTGCCAGCAGCGTAGAGGCAGCCTACAATGAGCAGTTCTTC. Translation gives CASSVEAAYNEQFF.

The V gene is TRBV6-5, the J gene TRBJ2-1, with unresolved D. V was pared by 7 bases and J by 4 bases, with 5 bases between. CDR1 MNHEY and CDR2 SVGAGI come from the germline V gene. The CDR3 contains 11 residues. The CDR3: CASKDYNEQFF. The DNA for the CDR3 is TGTGCCAGCAAAGATTACAATGAGCAGTTCTTC.

The chain couples TRBV10-3 to TRBJ2-7, with a tentative D call TRBD2 (5 bases). This CDR3 is 14 amino acids long. The V and J ends lost 11 bases and 3 bases respectively, with 20 bases between them. Looked up from germline, CDR1 is ENHRY and CDR2 is SYGVKD. The CDR3 loop is CAASFVGASYEQYF. CDR3 bases: TGTGCCGCCAGTTTTGTGGGAGCGAGCTACGAGCAGTACTTC.

In DNA form, the CDR3 reads TGTGCCAGCAGCTTAGTAGCGGGAGGGCCCGATGAGCAGTTCTTC. It codes for CASSLVAGGPDEQFF. The chain carries TRBV7-9 and TRBJ2-1; TRBD2 aligns across 11 bases. With V trimmed by 1 base and J by 8 bases, 4 bases remained unmatched. CDR1 and CDR2 from the germline V gene are SEHNR and FQNEAQ (reference sequence). The CDR3 is made up of 15 amino acids.

In nucleotides, the CDR3 is TGTGCCAGTGGCAAGACAGGGGACACTGAAGCTTTCTTT. It translates to CASGKTGDTEAFF. This chain connects TRBV7-9 to TRBJ1-1; 8 bases match TRBD1. Germline CDR1 and CDR2: SEHNR and FQNEAQ (reference sequence). The CDR3 spans 13 residues. J was trimmed by 3 bases and V by 9 bases; bases with no gene match: 6.

This chain uses TRBV2 with TRBJ2-7; 11 bases are shared with TRBD2. CDR1 is SNHLY, CDR2 FYNNEI, per germline. After removal of 8 bases from V and 6 bases from J, the junction contained 12 bases not matched to a gene. The CDR3 contains 15 residues. The CDR3 loop reads CASFPRLAGLTEQYF. Written as DNA, the CDR3 is TGTGCCAGCTTTCCCAGACTAGCGGGACTCACCGAGCAGTACTTC.

The chain recombines TRBV14 with TRBJ2-7; 9 bases fit TRBD2. This CDR3 spans 16 amino acids. Trimming took 3 bases from V and 2 from J; bases not matched to a gene: 8. Germline V gene data show CDR1 as SGHDN and CDR2 as FVKESK. The CDR3 DNA follows: TGTGCCAGCAGCCAGGCCGGGACTAGCATCCCCTACGAGCAGTACTTC. Translated, it gives CASSQAGTSIPYEQYF.

The chain has TRBV13 and TRBJ2-3; 8 nucleotides align to TRBD2. The germline V gene encodes CDR1 PRHDT and CDR2 FYEKMQ (reference sequence). The V gene end was trimmed by 4 bases and the J gene end by 8 bases; junction bases not matched to a gene: 8. The CDR3 contains 14 residues. CDR3 DNA sequence: TGTGCCAGCAGCTGGACTAGCACCAGGGGTACGCAGTATTTT. It is translated as CASSWTSTRGTQYF.

The rearrangement uses TRBV5-1 and TRBJ1-4; the D gene is possibly TRBD1 (6 bases). The CDR3 runs to 13 residues. V dropped 2 bases and J dropped 6 bases, with 8 bases sitting between them. From germline, CDR1 is SGHRS and CDR2 YFSETQ. CDR3 bases: TGCGCCAGCAGCTTATGGACAGATGAAAAACTGTTTTTT. Encoded protein: CASSLWTDEKLFF. Full variable domain (outside the CDR3, taken from reference TRBV5-1 and TRBJ1-4): KAGVTQTPRYLIKTRGQQVTLSCSPISGHRSVSWYQQTPGQGLQFLFEYFSETQRNKGNFPGRFSGRQFSNSRSEMNVSTLELGDSALYLCASSLWTDEKLFFGSGTQLSVL.

The V and J genes are TRBV7-8 and TRBJ1-1; D gene uncertain. Germline lookup yields CDR1 SGHVS and CDR2 FQNEAQ. Trimming removed 7 bases at V and 0 bases at J, with 9 bases between. The CDR3 length is 13 residues. The CDR3, as DNA: TGTGCCAGCAAACAGACATTGAACACTGAAGCTTTCTTT. The encoded protein is CASKQTLNTEAFF.

The V call is TRBV5-6, the J call TRBJ2-2; 14 bases are a match to TRBD2. The CDR3 spans 17 residues. With 3 bases clipped from V and 6 bases from J, the junction kept 7 bases outside the gene matches. Germline V gives CDR1 SGHDT, CDR2 YYEEEE. The chain's CDR3 is CASSSRLAGGPAGELFF. The DNA of the CDR3 is TGTGCCAGCAGCTCAAGACTAGCGGGAGGGCCCGCCGGGGAGCTGTTTTTT.

The gene calls are TRBV4-1 and TRBJ2-7; D possibly matches TRBD1 or TRBD2 (5 bases each). V lost 1 base to trimming and J lost 1 base, with 8 bases between them. In germline, CDR1 is MGHRA, CDR2 YSYEKL. The CDR3 has 14 amino acids. DNA of the CDR3: TGCGCCAGCAGCCAAGGGGACGGATCCTACGAGCAGTACTTC. Amino acids: CASSQGDGSYEQYF.

The chain recombines TRBV6-4 with TRBJ2-7; 9 bases are shared with TRBD1. The V segment lost 2 bases and the J segment 6 bases; nucleotides outside the gene matches: 11. Per the germline V gene, CDR1 is MRHNA and CDR2 is SNTAGT. The CDR3 has 16 residues. CDR3 nucleotides: TGTGCCAGCAGTGACAATAGGGACAGGGTTGGTCGCGAGCAGTACTTC. Its protein product is CASSDNRDRVGREQYF.

The chain couples TRBV19 to TRBJ2-1; possible D gene TRBD1, 5 bases. The CDR3 contains 14 residues. V shed 2 bases and J shed 0 bases, with 5 bases lying between them. The germline gives CDR1 LNHDA, CDR2 SQIVND (reference sequence). The CDR3 sequence is CASSIRGSYNEQFF. CDR3 nucleotides: TGTGCCAGTAGTATAAGGGGCTCCTACAATGAGCAGTTCTTC.

The CDR3 sequence is CASSLSREWDYGYTF. As DNA, the CDR3 is TGTGCCAGCAGCTTATCCAGGGAGTGGGACTATGGCTACACCTTC. The chain has TRBV7-9 and TRBJ1-2; TRBD1 is a possible D gene (5 bases). This CDR3 spans 15 amino acids. V lost 2 bases to trimming and J lost 3 bases, with 13 bases between them. CDR1 is SEHNR and CDR2 is FQNEAQ in the germline V gene (reference sequence).

V is TRBV6-5 and J is TRBJ2-5; no clear D. V shed 0 bases and J shed 4 bases, with 12 bases lying between them. The CDR3 has 15 residues. Germline-derived CDR1 and CDR2 are MNHEY and SVGAGI. CDR3 nucleotides: TGTGCCAGCAGTTACTCGGGCCTAAATGGAGAGACCCAGTACTTC. It yields the protein CASSYSGLNGETQYF.